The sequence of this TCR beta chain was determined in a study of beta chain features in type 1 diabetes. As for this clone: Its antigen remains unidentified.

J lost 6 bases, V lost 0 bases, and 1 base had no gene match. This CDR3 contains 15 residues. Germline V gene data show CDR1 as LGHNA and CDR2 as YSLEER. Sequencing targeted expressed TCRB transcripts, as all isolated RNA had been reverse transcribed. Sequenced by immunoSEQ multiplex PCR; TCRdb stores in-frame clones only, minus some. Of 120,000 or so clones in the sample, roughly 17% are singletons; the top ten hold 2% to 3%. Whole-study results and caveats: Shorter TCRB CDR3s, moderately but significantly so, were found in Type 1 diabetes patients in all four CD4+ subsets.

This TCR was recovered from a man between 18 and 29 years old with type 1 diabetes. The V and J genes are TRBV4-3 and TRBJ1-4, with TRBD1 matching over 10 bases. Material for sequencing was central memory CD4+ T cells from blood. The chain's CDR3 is CASSQDGTGDEKLFF. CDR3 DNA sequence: TGCGCCAGCAGCCAAGACGGGACAGGGGATGAAAAACTGTTTTTT.